The 7 T cell receptor beta chains below were found in one sample sequenced in a study of cytomegalovirus exposure and HLA in healthy donors. Only in-frame clones appear in the TCRdb table, and some are missing; sequencing was by immunoSEQ multiplex PCR. The data contain some 240,000 clones, around 86% of them singletons. Input material: PBMCs. All receptors derive from a woman in her 30s in good health and CMV-seropositive.

The V gene is TRBV10-3, the J gene TRBJ1-5; no definite D call. V was pared by 6 bases and J by 0 bases, with 12 bases between. The CDR3 is 15 residues long. CDR1 ENHRY and CDR2 SYGVKD come from the germline V gene. CDR3 amino acids: CAIRKDGDSNQPQHF. DNA of the CDR3: TGTGCCATCAGGAAAGACGGAGATAGCAATCAGCCCCAGCATTTT.

With respect to this clone: Germline and junction disagree at one end, which may indicate a read error. The V call is TRBV11-2, the J call TRBJ2-4, with D maybe TRBD2 (5 bases). The CDR3 has 14 amino acids. CDR1 and CDR2 (germline): SGHAT, FQNNGV. The CDR3 protein is CASSLGSAKNIQYF. For the CDR3, the DNA is TGTGCCAGCAGTTTAGGGAGCGCCAAAAACATTCAGTACTTC.

The V call is TRBV5-1, the J call TRBJ2-2; 9 nucleotides match TRBD1. This CDR3 contains 13 residues. In germline, CDR1 is SGHRS, CDR2 YFSETQ. The V gene end was trimmed by 4 bases and the J gene end by 7 bases; junction bases not matched to a gene: 2. CDR3 nucleotide sequence: TGCGCCAGCAGCGGGACAGGGATCGGGGAGCTGTTTTTT. Translated: CASSGTGIGELFF.

The chain joins TRBV11-2 to TRBJ2-1; the D gene is possibly TRBD2 (6 bases). V lost 3 bases and J 1 base, leaving 7 bases between the germline ends. This CDR3 is 14 amino acids long. Germline CDR1 is SGHAT and CDR2 is FQNNGV. Here the CDR3 reads CASSFGTSYNEQFF. CDR3 in DNA: TGTGCCAGCAGCTTCGGGACTTCCTACAATGAGCAGTTCTTC.

This chain links TRBV6-1 with TRBJ2-7; D is ambiguous. Germline loops: CDR1 MNHNS, CDR2 SASEGT. V was shortened by 4 bases and J by 2 bases, with 12 bases between the two germline ends. This CDR3 is 14 amino acids long. The CDR3 protein is CASSASRFPYEQYF. Written as DNA, the CDR3 is TGTGCCAGCAGTGCGTCCCGGTTCCCCTACGAGCAGTACTTC.

The rearrangement links TRBV27 to TRBJ1-1, with unresolved D. Germline V gene sequence: CDR1 MNHEY, CDR2 SMNVEV (reference sequence). CDR3 length equals 13 residues. Trimming removed 5 bases at V and 5 bases at J, with 12 bases between. For the CDR3, the DNA is TGTGCCAGCAGTCCGGACCGAGGGACTGAAGCTTTCTTT. Its protein product is CASSPDRGTEAFF.

This clone occurred once. The V call is TRBV5-1, the J call TRBJ1-1; 9 nucleotides align to TRBD1. The CDR3 spans 16 residues. With 2 bases clipped from V and 0 bases from J, the junction kept 5 bases outside the gene matches. The germline V gene has CDR1 SGHRS and CDR2 YFSETQ. The CDR3 is CASSFGTGHMNTEAFF. For the CDR3, the DNA is TGCGCCAGCAGCTTCGGGACAGGGCACATGAACACTGAAGCTTTCTTT. The whole variable domain, filled in from reference TRBV5-1 and TRBJ1-1, reads KAGVTQTPRYLIKTRGQQVTLSCSPISGHRSVSWYQQTPGQGLQFLFEYFSETQRNKGNFPGRFSGRQFSNSRSEMNVSTLELGDSALYLCASSFGTGHMNTEAFFGQGTRLTVV.